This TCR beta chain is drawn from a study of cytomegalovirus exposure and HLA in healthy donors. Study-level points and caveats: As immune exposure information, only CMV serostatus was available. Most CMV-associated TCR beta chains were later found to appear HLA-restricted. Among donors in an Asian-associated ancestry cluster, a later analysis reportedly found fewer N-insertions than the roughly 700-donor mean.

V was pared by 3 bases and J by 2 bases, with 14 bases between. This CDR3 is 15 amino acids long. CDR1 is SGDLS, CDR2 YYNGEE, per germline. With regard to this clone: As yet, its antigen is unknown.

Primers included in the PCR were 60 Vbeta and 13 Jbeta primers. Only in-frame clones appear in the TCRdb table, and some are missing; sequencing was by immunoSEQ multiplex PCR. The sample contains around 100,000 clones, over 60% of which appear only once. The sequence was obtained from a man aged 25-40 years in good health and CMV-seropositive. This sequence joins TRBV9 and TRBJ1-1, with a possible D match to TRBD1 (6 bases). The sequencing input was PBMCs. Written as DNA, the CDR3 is TGTGCCAGCAGCGGACCGGGACAAACCAACACTGAAGCTTTCTTT. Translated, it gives CASSGPGQTNTEAFF.